Here is one T cell receptor (beta chain) with its context. A few counts support this clone. Its cognate antigen has yet to be identified. No quality values exist for individual bases; no much larger clone is one base distant. This sample stems from a study of long-term antiretroviral therapy in people with HIV (dated by TCRdb to between 2022 and 2023). Looking at the study overall: The earliest samples were collected about a decade before the 2015 WHO recommendation for immediate ART, when ART was typically delayed until CD4 counts fell. A total of fewer than 200 cryopreserved PBMC samples were contributed to the cohort by 30 adults with confirmed HIV infection, with samples collected serially over a mean of approximately 6 years (range 1-12). Eleven of the 30 participants with HIV were female. No cross-contamination during QIAcube processing turned up in test extractions that ran a monoclonal T-cell line alongside 25 to 35 polyclonal samples. A retrospective serial study tested whether ART initiation and durable HIV suppression were associated with changes in peripheral blood TRB repertoire composition and diversity.

Participants were included only if at least one PBMC sample before ART initiation and at least two post-ART samples were available. Every participant with HIV received treatment in the United States of America. Before DNA extraction, cryopreserved samples of about 0.95-10 million PBMC were thawed and then washed. At the time of the earliest PBMC sample, participants with HIV were aged between roughly 20 and 55 years. PBMC samples were contributed by each participant from 1-4 timepoints before ART initiation and 2-8 timepoints after ART initiation, with a median of 7 samples. For every participant, serial HIV viral load, CD4+ T-cell count, ART history and demographic data were obtained. A Qiagen kit on a QIAcube was used to extract genomic DNA from unsorted PBMC, with samples processed in batches of 12. Beyond this particular receptor, the publication reports: Since PBMC availability was limited, sequencing covered only the TCR beta chain, with no alpha chain pairing. At every time point, the repertoire was dominated by expanded TRB clones first identified before ART initiation, although this dominance fluctuated and, in many PLHIV, declined after ART. A significant increase in TRB diversity was found to be associated with ART initiation, although TRB diversity was observed to remain significantly below that of transplant donor controls even after long-term ART. Because cell numbers in pre-ART samples were limited, unsorted PBMC were profiled instead of sorted CD4+ and CD8+ T cells. No data were available on ART adherence, viral resistance or therapy changes, limiting inferences about post-ART repertoire changes. HIV repertoires had narrower CDR3 length ranges than controls, and the network structure suggested an antigen-experienced repertoire that shifted only slightly toward naive after ART. The samples span the years 2004 to 2017, and the ART regimens used at that time may not be as effective as current regimens.

Cut back by 6 bases and 4 bases, the V and J ends lie 12 bases apart. The CDR3 holds 13 amino acids from the cysteine to the phenylalanine. The DNA shown is the 39-base CDR3, in frame from base 1. CDR1 and CDR2, looked up from the germline V gene (reference sequence), are MNHNY and SVGAGI. The immunoSEQ hsTCRB v3.0 assay was used at survey level resolution for TRB variable region sequencing. TRB sequencing targeted a depth of about 40,000-55,000 T-cell genomes per sample. Pooled TRB libraries were sequenced on an Illumina MiSeq with a v3 150-cycle kit. In the authors' own workflow: Repertoire analysis was performed in R inside a reproducible Nextflow workflow that covered QC, data transformation and analysis. LymphoSeq2, an R package for exploring AIRR-Seq data, was used to implement custom analyses. A few samples that produced fewer than 5000 total TRB sequences were removed, so 150 to 200 HIV repertoires were analyzed. Among the roughly 190 retained HIV repertoires, 59 were collected before ART initiation and 129 after ART initiation. Each repertoire was downsampled to 5000 TRB nucleotide sequences, and summary statistics were averaged across 100 downsampling iterations. Only TRB sequences with CDR3 regions of at least seven amino acids were retained for analysis. Diversity was measured with a Shannon entropy-derived clonality score and the Gini coefficient. In the repertoire networks, any two of the top 5000 CDR3 amino acid sequences were connected whenever the two sequences differed by an edit distance of one. GLIPH2 predicted antigen specificity groups and MHC restriction for TRB CDR3 amino acid sequences. To flag known CMV, EBV, HIV or tissue antigen associations, CDR3 amino acid sequences were matched against VDJdb and McPAS-TCR. Pre-ART, post-ART and control groups were compared with Wilcoxon signed-rank tests and Holm-Bonferroni correction. TCRdb obtained this table from immuneACCESS and retained in-frame rearrangements with V and J assigned. These tables miss some clones; where compared with another copy, unresolved V genes account for less than half of the shortfall, and the remainder is unexplained. The D gene and trimming were derived from the DNA, and the V and J assignments and clone size from that table. A total of 35,000 to 45,000 clones appear in this sample, around 88% of them only once. The ten largest clones take up about 4% of the sample.

The receptor was isolated from a young woman with HIV. The V and J segments used are TRBV6-6 and TRBJ1-2; TRBD1 might be the D gene, on 5 matching bases. This sample comprised unsorted PBMCs, obtained just before starting antiretroviral therapy. The sequence in DNA is TGTGCCAGCAGGCCCACGGGGCTCTATGGCTACACCTTC. Translation gives CASRPTGLYGYTF.